Shown below are 8 T cell receptor beta chains from a single sample sequenced in a study of long-term antiretroviral therapy in people with HIV. An immunoSEQ assay, version v3.0, was performed at survey level. Repertoires were generated with immunoSEQ multiplex PCR, while TCRdb's copy carries only in-frame clones and drops some. The sample lists some 16,000 clones, around 77% seen once, with less than 14% in the top ten. Sequenced here: unsorted PBMCs, sampled 2.3 years after starting antiretroviral therapy. Receptors originate from a woman aged 40-49 years with HIV.

The chain is built from TRBV6-5 and TRBJ2-2, with D perhaps TRBD1 (6 bases). The CDR3 length is 15 residues. From germline, CDR1 is MNHEY and CDR2 SVGAGI. The ends were cut back, 1 base at V and 3 bases at J, with 9 bases in the middle. CDR3 sequence: CASSYFAGDTGELFF. CDR3 bases: TGTGCCAGCAGTTACTTCGCAGGGGACACCGGGGAGCTGTTTTTT.

This clone appeared once. The rearrangement links TRBV5-6 to TRBJ1-1; D gene unclear. This CDR3 has 14 residues. V lost 1 base to trimming and J lost 5 bases, with 12 bases between them. Germline CDR1 reads SGHDT; CDR2 reads YYEEEE. The CDR3 loop reads CASSLRGQRTEAFF. DNA for the CDR3: TGTGCCAGCAGCTTGCGAGGGCAGAGGACTGAAGCTTTCTTT.

This clone was counted a few times. The chain recombines TRBV6-1 with TRBJ2-7; D ambiguous. The ends were cut back, 2 bases at V and 3 bases at J, with 8 bases in the middle. CDR1 and CDR2 (germline): MNHNS, SASEGT. The CDR3 consists of 13 residues. The CDR3 loop reads CASSERQSYEQYF. The DNA of the CDR3 is TGTGCCAGCAGTGAACGCCAGAGCTACGAGCAGTACTTC.

This clone has only one observation. The chain is built from TRBV13 and TRBJ1-6, with D unresolved. The V end was cut by 7 bases, the J end by 3 bases, with 16 bases between. This CDR3 is built from 16 residues. Germline-derived CDR1 and CDR2 are PRHDT and FYEKMQ (reference sequence). The CDR3 here is CASTQSGPSYNSPLHF. The CDR3 DNA sequence: TGTGCCAGCACCCAATCTGGGCCGAGCTATAATTCACCCCTCCACTTT.

The chain uses TRBV5-1 and TRBJ2-1; D is ambiguous. The CDR3 contains 13 residues. Germline loops: CDR1 SGHRS, CDR2 YFSETQ. V shed 4 bases and J shed 5 bases, with 10 bases lying between them. CDR3 sequence (DNA): TGCGCCAGCAGCCCGAACACCGACAATGAGCAGTTCTTC. Encoded protein: CASSPNTDNEQFF.

The chain couples TRBV5-1 to TRBJ1-1; D may be TRBD1 (5 bases). The CDR3 length is 13 residues. V was cut by 5 bases and J by 0 bases, with 8 bases left in between. Germline assignment: CDR1 SGHRS and CDR2 YFSETQ. In nucleotides, the CDR3 is TGCGCCAGCAGGACAGACGTGAACACTGAAGCTTTCTTT. It encodes CASRTDVNTEAFF.

The chain recombines TRBV19 with TRBJ1-1, with 7 positions matching TRBD1. The germline V gene encodes CDR1 LNHDA and CDR2 SQIVND (reference sequence). The V segment lost 6 bases and the J segment 4 bases; nucleotides outside the gene matches: 8. This CDR3 contains 14 residues. CDR3 protein: CASSLLTGATEAFF. The CDR3 region has the DNA TGTGCCAGTAGCTTACTCACAGGGGCCACTGAAGCTTTCTTT.

CDR3 protein: CASSDRVVVAQYF. CDR3 nucleotide sequence: TGTGCCAGCAGCGATAGGGTGGTCGTGGCCCAGTACTTC. The V and J genes are TRBV5-6 and TRBJ2-5; D gene ambiguous. This CDR3 region has 13 residues. From germline, CDR1 is SGHDT and CDR2 YYEEEE. V lost 4 bases, J lost 9 bases, and 16 bases lay in between.